This entry lists 30 T cell receptor beta chains sequenced from one sample in a study of Ad26.COV2.S vaccination and SARS-CoV-2 variants (dated by TCRdb to the early 2020s). The library was prepared using the immunoSEQ multiplex PCR assay. In its TCRdb copy, this immuneACCESS table keeps in-frame sequences only and misses some clones. Where compared with another copy, unresolved V genes explain less than half of these, and the others have no known cause. The sample has 150,000 to 200,000 clones on record, approximately 88% of them singletons. The ten largest make up 5% to 6.5% of the sample. Sample time point, as interpreted from the label and publication: individuals recovered from natural SARS-CoV-2 infection. The source material was peripheral blood, sampled after recovery from COVID-19. These TCRs come from a human donor who had recovered from COVID-19.

This chain connects TRBV18 to TRBJ2-3, with D possibly being TRBD1 or TRBD2 (6 bases each). CDR1 is KGHSH and CDR2 is LQKENI in the germline V gene. V lost 3 bases and J 2 bases, leaving 12 bases between the germline ends. This CDR3 has 15 amino acids. CDR3 nucleotide sequence: TGTGCCAGCTCACCTACGGGGGCGTCCACAGATACGCAGTATTTT. This codes for CASSPTGASTDTQYF.

This chain links TRBV3-1 (or the pseudogene TRBV3-2) with TRBJ2-5; D is undetermined. The CDR3 extends over 13 amino acids. The ends were cut back, 5 bases at V and 4 bases at J, with 11 bases in the middle. CDR1 and CDR2 from the germline V gene are LGHDT and YNNKEL (reference sequence). This chain's CDR3 is CASSAGDRETQYF. The CDR3 DNA is TGTGCCAGCAGCGCTGGTGATCGAGAGACCCAGTACTTC.

The chain couples TRBV7-2 to TRBJ1-1; tentatively, D is TRBD1 (5 bases). The CDR3 has 15 amino acids. Germline-derived CDR1 and CDR2 are SGHTA and FQGNSA. Trimming took off 1 base at V and 1 base at J, with 10 bases between the two ends. In nucleotides, the CDR3 is TGTGCCAGCAGCTTAGTCGCCAGGGCGAACACTGAAGCTTTCTTT. It yields the protein CASSLVARANTEAFF.

CDR3 sequence: CASSPVDYNEQFF. CDR3 nucleotides: TGTGCCAGCTCACCTGTCGACTACAATGAGCAGTTCTTC. The chain couples TRBV18 to TRBJ2-1; the D is unclear. The V gene's germline CDR1 is KGHSH and CDR2 LQKENI. CDR3 size: 13 residues. Trimming pared 3 bases from V and 3 bases from J, leaving 6 bases between.

The V and J genes are TRBV6-6 and TRBJ1-3, with 10 bases matching TRBD1. Trimming cost V 5 bases and J 4 bases; bases outside gene matches: 2. Germline-derived CDR1 and CDR2 are MNHNY and SVGAGI (reference sequence). The CDR3 totals 14 residues. Here the CDR3 reads CASSPGQGGNTIYF. As DNA, the CDR3 is TGTGCCAGCAGTCCGGGACAGGGGGGAAACACCATATATTTT.

As concerns this clone: A read error may produce the germline difference seen at one junction end. The rearrangement uses TRBV15 and TRBJ2-5; the D gene is possibly TRBD2 (6 bases). Germline CDR1 and CDR2: LNHNV and YYDKDF (reference sequence). The CDR3 is 13 residues long. CDR3 protein: CATSRDKPASANF. The CDR3 nucleotides read TGTGCCACCAGCAGAGATAAGCCTGCTAGCGCCAACTTC.

This sequence joins TRBV7-6 and TRBJ2-5; D is possibly TRBD2 (5 bases). Trimming took 2 bases from V and 1 from J, leaving 11 bases between them. The germline gives CDR1 SGHVS, CDR2 FNYEAQ. This CDR3 spans 15 amino acids. The CDR3 here is CASSLRASPQETQYF. The CDR3 DNA is TGTGCCAGCAGCTTAAGGGCTAGCCCCCAAGAGACCCAGTACTTC.

The CDR3 DNA reads TGTGCCAGCCGTAGAAGTCCGGGCGAGGACTATGGCTACACCTTC. The encoded protein is CASRRSPGEDYGYTF. J is TRBJ1-2 and V is TRBV11-2; D is unresolved. Trimming pared 8 bases from V and 3 bases from J, leaving 19 bases between. This CDR3 is 15 amino acids long. Looked up from germline, CDR1 is SGHAT and CDR2 is FQNNGV.

The V gene is TRBV6-5, the J gene TRBJ2-7; 7 positions match TRBD1. Germline CDR1 reads MNHEY; CDR2 reads SVGAGI. The V gene end was trimmed by 8 bases and the J gene end by 4 bases; junction bases not matched to a gene: 8. This CDR3 contains 13 residues. This CDR3 is CASGFRDRYEQYF. As DNA, the CDR3 is TGTGCCAGCGGATTCCGGGACAGATACGAGCAGTACTTC.

V is TRBV5-6 and J is TRBJ2-2; D remains ambiguous. V dropped 0 bases and J dropped 7 bases, with 4 bases sitting between them. CDR1 and CDR2 (germline): SGHDT, YYEEEE. CDR3 length: 12 amino acids. CDR3 amino acids: CASSLELGELFF. DNA for the CDR3: TGTGCCAGCAGCTTGGAACTCGGGGAGCTGTTTTTT.

The rearrangement joins TRBV7-9 to TRBJ1-4, with D hard to call. Germline V gives CDR1 SEHNR, CDR2 FQNEAQ (reference sequence). The CDR3 is made up of 12 amino acids. Trimming pared 5 bases from V and 7 bases from J, leaving 8 bases between. The chain's CDR3 is CASSPLSEKLFF. As DNA, the CDR3 is TGTGCCAGCAGCCCCTTGAGTGAAAAACTGTTTTTT.

The chain employs TRBV30 and TRBJ2-7, with 7 nucleotides matching TRBD1. Germline CDR1 and CDR2: GTSNPN and SVGIG (reference sequence). The CDR3 has 14 residues. V lost 4 bases and J lost 4; bases outside the gene matches: 10. In nucleotides, the CDR3 is TGTGCCTGGAATCCCGGGACCAGGGGGTACGAGCAGTACTTC. Translating it yields CAWNPGTRGYEQYF.

V gene TRBV21-1 combines with J gene TRBJ1-2. TRBV21-1 is a recognized pseudogene. The CDR3 extends over 11 amino acids. The CDR3 DNA reads TGTGCCAGCAGCCCCGCAGCCGGGTACACCTTC. Protein product: CASSPAAGYTF.

This clone was counted between two and nine times. The CDR3 spells CASSLVSYQPQHF. As DNA, the CDR3 is TGTGCCAGCAGTTTAGTATCTTATCAGCCCCAGCATTTT. The V and J genes are TRBV27 and TRBJ1-5; D is uncertain. From germline, CDR1 is MNHEY and CDR2 SMNVEV (reference sequence). Trimming left V 2 bases short and J 5 bases short, with 7 bases between. The CDR3 length is 13 residues.

In its sample, this clone was seen once. The chain recombines TRBV6-1 with TRBJ1-2; 7 positions match TRBD1. CDR1 MNHNS and CDR2 SASEGT come from the germline V gene. The trim removed 1 base at V and 8 bases at J, leaving 7 bases unmatched. CDR3 length equals 14 residues. CDR3 in DNA: TGTGCCAGCAGTGAAGAAACAGGGGTCGGGGGCTACACCTTC. It is translated as CASSEETGVGGYTF.

J is TRBJ2-5 and V is TRBV12-5; possibly TRBD2 for D (5 bases). The ends were cut back, 8 bases at V and 1 base at J, with 11 bases in the middle. Germline V gives CDR1 LGHNT, CDR2 FRNRAP. The CDR3 length is 13 residues. DNA of the CDR3: TGTGCTAGTTCGAGGGCCGTCCAAGAGACCCAGTACTTC. Protein: CASSRAVQETQYF.

The chain combines TRBV4-1 with TRBJ2-4, with 8 nucleotides matching TRBD2. Per germline, CDR1 MGHRA and CDR2 YSYEKL. The trim removed 0 bases at V and 7 bases at J, leaving 5 bases unmatched. The CDR3 totals 15 residues. The CDR3 DNA follows: TGCGCCAGCAGCCAAGATTTTAGCGGGGTCAACATTCAGTACTTC. It is translated as CASSQDFSGVNIQYF.

The CDR3 DNA reads TGTGCCAGCAGTTTATCGTGGGACTATACGCAGTATTTT. Translation gives CASSLSWDYTQYF. This chain connects TRBV27 to TRBJ2-3, with D possibly matching TRBD2 (6 bases). Germline assignment: CDR1 MNHEY and CDR2 SMNVEV (reference sequence). The CDR3 is 13 amino acids. V was shortened by 0 bases and J by 7 bases, with 8 bases between the two germline ends.

CDR3: CASSLEIEGALYGYTF. The CDR3 region has the DNA TGTGCCAGCAGCTTAGAGATAGAGGGGGCGCTTTACGGCTACACCTTC. This sequence joins TRBV13 and TRBJ1-2; 7 bases agree with TRBD1. The CDR3 sequence is 16 residues long. V dropped 1 base and J dropped 8; count of bases not matched to a gene: 13. Germline-derived CDR1 and CDR2 are PRHDT and FYEKMQ (reference sequence).

This chain uses TRBV9 with TRBJ2-3; 8 bases are a match to TRBD1. In germline, CDR1 is SGDLS, CDR2 YYNGEE. The CDR3 is 15 amino acids. The trim removed 3 bases at V and 1 base at J, leaving 4 bases unmatched. The CDR3 bases are TGTGCCAGCAGCGACCCGGGACAGGGCACAGATACGCAGTATTTT. This gives the protein CASSDPGQGTDTQYF.

Only a few counts were recorded for this clone. The J gene is TRBJ2-7, the V gene TRBV6-5; D is perhaps TRBD1 or TRBD2 (5 bases each). Trimming pared 5 bases from V and 6 bases from J, leaving 17 bases between. CDR1 and CDR2 (germline): MNHEY, SVGAGI. The CDR3 loop spans 14 amino acids. The CDR3 nucleotides are TGTGCCAGCAGTCCGGGACCAACCCCTCGCGAGCAGTACTTC. This gives the protein CASSPGPTPREQYF.

This chain connects TRBV13 to TRBJ2-7; D gene uncertain. The CDR3 extends over 12 amino acids. Germline CDR1 PRHDT, CDR2 FYEKMQ (reference sequence). V was shortened by 5 bases and J by 0 bases, with 5 bases between the two germline ends. CDR3 sequence: CASSLISYEQYF. DNA of the CDR3: TGTGCCAGCAGCCTAATCTCCTACGAGCAGTACTTC.

This clone has more than one count but fewer than ten. For the CDR3, the DNA is TGTGCCAGCAGCTTTGGGCAGGAGCAGTTCTTC. As protein: CASSFGQEQFF. The rearrangement uses TRBV7-3 and TRBJ2-1; D call uncertain. The germline V gene has CDR1 SGHTA and CDR2 FQGTGA. CDR3 length equals 11 residues. Deletions cut 3 bases from V and 10 bases from J, with 7 bases between. Variable domain in full (rest from reference TRBV7-3 and TRBJ2-1): GAGVSQTPSNKVTEKGKYVELRCDPISGHTALYWYRQSLGQGPEFLIYFQGTGAADDSGLPNDRFFAVRPEGSVSTLKIQRTERGDSAVYLCASSFGQEQFFGPGTRLTVL.

This chain joins TRBV6-5 and TRBJ2-7; D perhaps matches TRBD1 (6 bases). V lost 5 bases and J lost 3, with 17 bases in between. The CDR3 has 15 residues. CDR1 and CDR2 from the germline V gene are MNHEY and SVGAGI. The CDR3 is CASSPYPRGYYEQYF. The CDR3 coding sequence is TGTGCCAGCAGTCCATATCCCAGGGGCTACTACGAGCAGTACTTC.

The chain combines TRBV29-1 with TRBJ2-7; 7 positions agree with TRBD2. With 0 bases clipped from V and 6 bases from J, the junction kept 2 bases outside the gene matches. Germline CDR1 SQVTM, CDR2 ANQGSEA. The CDR3 is made up of 12 amino acids. CDR3 loop: CSVEDWGGEQYF. The CDR3, as DNA: TGCAGCGTTGAAGATTGGGGGGGCGAGCAGTACTTC.

V and J are TRBV5-1 and TRBJ1-1; 9 bases agree with TRBD1. Germline CDR1 reads SGHRS; CDR2 reads YFSETQ. This CDR3 spans 14 amino acids. Trimming removed 4 bases from V and 5 bases from J; junction bases left unmatched: 6. The CDR3 reads CASSRDREGTEAFF. CDR3 DNA: TGCGCCAGCAGCCGGGACAGGGAGGGGACTGAAGCTTTCTTT.

This clone was recorded only once. This chain connects TRBV30 to TRBJ2-7; TRBD2 aligns across 10 bases. Germline V gene lookup returns CDR1 GTSNPN and CDR2 SVGIG (reference sequence). The CDR3 loop spans 13 amino acids. Trimming removed 7 bases from V and 3 bases from J; junction bases left unmatched: 6. The CDR3 is CAFLAGANYEQYF. CDR3 sequence (DNA): TGTGCCTTTCTAGCGGGGGCGAACTACGAGCAGTACTTC.

The genes are TRBV19 and TRBJ1-3; 8 bases map to TRBD1. The CDR3 covers 14 residues. The junction had 5 bases not matched to a gene; V was cut back by 6 bases and J by 4 bases. CDR1 is LNHDA, CDR2 SQIVND, per germline (reference sequence). CDR3 in DNA: TGTGCCAGTAGCCAACAGGGGGAAGGAAACACCATATATTTT. Amino acids: CASSQQGEGNTIYF.

The chain recombines TRBV7-2 with TRBJ2-5; unclear D gene. CDR3 size: 12 residues. Trimming removed 3 bases at V and 4 bases at J, with 6 bases between. The germline V gene encodes CDR1 SGHTA and CDR2 FQGNSA. CDR3 nucleotides: TGTGCCAGCAGCTTTCGGGCAGAGACCCAGTACTTC. Its translation: CASSFRAETQYF.

V is TRBV5-1 and J is TRBJ2-3; 9 nucleotides agree with TRBD1. Germline loops: CDR1 SGHRS, CDR2 YFSETQ. J gave up 3 bases and V 2 bases, and 4 bases lay outside the gene matches. The CDR3 covers 15 residues. The CDR3 sequence is CASSFGTGRTDTQYF. CDR3 in DNA: TGCGCCAGCAGCTTCGGGACAGGGAGAACAGATACGCAGTATTTT.